These 8 T cell receptor beta chains were all obtained from the same sample, sequenced in a study of metastatic and nonmetastatic thyroid tumors. No patient had received any treatment before thyroid surgery. TCRdb re-processed the PCR reads through MiXCR. The data hold around 20,000 clones, with around 11% observed a single time. Specimen: blood. The receptor set was obtained from a female donor with papillary thyroid cancer or a benign thyroid nodule (not recorded which). Some clones in this sample may be carry-over from other donors' samples.

This clone was detected once. Mismatch with germline at one junction end may stem from a read error. The gene calls are TRBV28 and TRBJ1-2; D uncertain. The CDR3 is 11 residues long. CDR1 and CDR2 from the germline V gene are MDHEN and SYDVKM. CDR3 in amino acids: CASSSTHSNNF. The CDR3 DNA reads as TGTGCCAGCAGTTCTACCCACAGTAACAACTTC.

This clone has at least ten counts. This chain joins TRBV9 and TRBJ1-4, with D possibly matching TRBD1 (5 bases). Germline V gene lookup returns CDR1 SGDLS and CDR2 YYNGEE. The V end lost 0 bases, the J end lost 7 bases, and 10 bases lay between the germline ends. The CDR3 length is 14 residues. The chain's CDR3 is CASSVGTRPEKLFF. For the CDR3, the DNA is TGTGCCAGCAGCGTAGGGACAAGGCCTGAAAAACTGTTTTTT.

This clone was observed a few times. Since a much larger clone is just one base distant, this may be a read error. The chain employs TRBV20-1 and TRBJ2-5; TRBD2 matches 8 bases. This CDR3 is 13 amino acids long. Germline CDR1 reads DFQATT; CDR2 reads SNEGSKA (reference sequence). DNA for the CDR3: TGCAGTGCTCTCTTACTAGCGGAAGAGACCAAGTACTTC. Its protein is CSALLLAEETKYF.

There are many counts of this clone. The chain links TRBV11-2 to TRBJ1-2; 7 nucleotides agree with TRBD1. V dropped 4 bases and J dropped 2; count of bases not matched to a gene: 10. The CDR3 runs 16 residues. CDR1 SGHAT and CDR2 FQNNGV come from the germline V gene. The CDR3 DNA sequence: TGTGCCAGCAGCTCAGGGATAGGGGGCCCGAACTATGGCTACACCTTC. This gives the protein CASSSGIGGPNYGYTF.

This clone was observed at least ten times. Here the CDR3 reads CAWGSFYEQYF. As DNA, the CDR3 is TGTGCCTGGGGATCGTTCTACGAGCAGTACTTC. V and J are TRBV30 and TRBJ2-7; D remains unclear. CDR3 size: 11 residues. In germline, CDR1 is GTSNPN, CDR2 SVGIG (reference sequence). V gave up 5 bases and J gave up 3 bases, with 8 bases separating them.

This clone was detected many times. The V and J genes are TRBV2 and TRBJ2-7; D possibly matches TRBD1 or TRBD2 (5 bases each). The CDR3 extends over 14 amino acids. Germline V gene sequence: CDR1 SNHLY, CDR2 FYNNEI. Trimming pared 4 bases from V and 1 base from J, leaving 11 bases between. The CDR3 nucleotides read TGTGCCAGCAGTGTGGGGACCGCATCCTACGAGCAGTACTTC. It specifies CASSVGTASYEQYF.

This clone was counted at least ten times. The chain carries TRBV13 and TRBJ1-3, with D possibly matching TRBD1 (5 bases). V shed 1 base and J shed 2 bases, with 6 bases lying between them. This CDR3 region has 14 residues. Germline V gives CDR1 PRHDT, CDR2 FYEKMQ (reference sequence). CDR3 in amino acids: CASSLAGPGNTIYF. CDR3 coding DNA: TGTGCCAGCAGCTTAGCAGGGCCTGGAAACACCATATATTTT.

V usage is TRBV20-1 and J usage is TRBJ1-1; no reliable D call. CDR3 size: 13 residues. The V and J ends lost 0 bases and 1 base respectively, with 6 bases between them. Germline V gene data show CDR1 as DFQATT and CDR2 as SNEGSKA (reference sequence). CDR3 in DNA: TGCAGTGCTAGAGATCACCGGAACACTGAAGCTTTCTTT. It specifies CSARDHRNTEAFF.